This passage covers 28 T cell receptor beta chains from one sample sequenced in a study of blood T cell repertoires in COVID-19. The assay was immunoSEQ multiplex PCR, and TCRdb's table has in-frame clones only and misses some. The table has 250,000 or so clones, approximately 88% seen once. Input material: peripheral blood. These receptors all come from a woman aged 25 to 39 with COVID-19, enrolled during active disease.

This clone was seen a single time. The rearrangement uses TRBV7-2 and TRBJ2-3; weak D call: TRBD2 (6 bases). Trimming took 1 base from V and 6 from J, leaving 17 bases between them. Germline CDR1 is SGHTA and CDR2 is FQGNSA. The CDR3 has 16 amino acids. The CDR3 is CASSLGLGGSADTQYF. CDR3 nucleotide sequence: TGTGCCAGCAGCTTAGGACTGGGGGGAAGTGCGGATACGCAGTATTTT.

The V gene is TRBV6-2 or TRBV6-3, the J gene TRBJ1-1, with D possibly matching TRBD1 (5 bases). CDR3 length: 16 residues. From germline, CDR1 is MNHEY and CDR2 SVGEGT. V lost 6 bases and J 0 bases, leaving 17 bases between the germline ends. The CDR3 here is CASSPWGGRMNTEAFF. In DNA form, the CDR3 reads TGTGCCAGCAGCCCCTGGGGGGGAAGGATGAACACTGAAGCTTTCTTT.

This sequence joins TRBV29-1 and TRBJ1-2, with TRBD1 as a possible D gene (6 bases). The CDR3 is 16 residues long. The V end lost 1 base, the J end lost 2 bases, and 17 bases lay between the germline ends. CDR1 is SQVTM and CDR2 is ANQGSEA in the germline V gene. CDR3 protein: CSVEGAGARYNYGYTF. As DNA, the CDR3 is TGCAGCGTTGAAGGGGCGGGGGCGCGGTACAACTATGGCTACACCTTC.

The V call is TRBV7-2, the J call TRBJ2-5; tentatively, D is TRBD1 (5 bases). The CDR3 length is 14 residues. V lost 0 bases and J lost 5, with 10 bases in between. The germline CDR1 and CDR2 sequences are SGHTA and FQGNSA. This CDR3 reads CASSLAGVGETQYF. The CDR3 nucleotides are TGTGCCAGCAGCTTAGCAGGGGTAGGGGAGACCCAGTACTTC.

This chain joins TRBV7-6 and TRBJ1-1, with a weak D call TRBD1 (5 bases). The germline V gene encodes CDR1 SGHVS and CDR2 FNYEAQ. The CDR3 extends over 15 amino acids. Trimming cost V 2 bases and J 1 base, with 11 bases left between them. The CDR3 loop reads CASSLSPGGNTEAFF. DNA of the CDR3: TGTGCCAGCAGCTTAAGTCCGGGGGGGAACACTGAAGCTTTCTTT.

The CDR3 loop is CASSGQREGHNEQFF. The CDR3 bases are TGTGCCAGCAGCGGCCAGCGGGAGGGCCACAATGAGCAGTTCTTC. The V call is TRBV9, the J call TRBJ2-1; 10 bases align to TRBD2. Unmatched junction bases numbered 5, after V lost 3 bases and J lost 5 bases. The germline V gene has CDR1 SGDLS and CDR2 YYNGEE. The CDR3 spans 15 residues.

The genes are TRBV5-1 and TRBJ2-1; 10 nucleotides line up with TRBD1. The CDR3 sequence is 18 residues long. Germline CDR1 is SGHRS and CDR2 is YFSETQ. V lost 0 bases, J lost 3 bases, and 9 bases stayed unmatched. The CDR3 bases are TGCGCCAGCAGCTTGGGTGGGGCGGGACAGGGGAGCTACAATGAGCAGTTCTTC. This translates into CASSLGGAGQGSYNEQFF.

This sequence joins TRBV7-9 and TRBJ2-7; TRBD1 agrees at 8 bases. CDR3 length equals 14 residues. The V gene's germline CDR1 is SEHNR and CDR2 FQNEAQ (reference sequence). V lost 4 bases to trimming and J lost 3 bases; unmatched junction nucleotides: 5. The CDR3: CASSSDRENYEQYF. CDR3 bases: TGTGCCAGCAGCTCGGACAGGGAAAACTACGAGCAGTACTTC.

The genes are TRBV6-5 and TRBJ2-3; TRBD2 might be the D (5 bases). CDR3 size: 15 residues. V was cut by 0 bases and J by 4 bases, with 11 bases left in between. Germline V gene lookup returns CDR1 MNHEY and CDR2 SVGAGI. CDR3 amino acids: CASSYSKRSADTQYF. The DNA for the CDR3 is TGTGCCAGCAGTTACTCGAAGCGGTCGGCAGATACGCAGTATTTT.

Only one count was recorded for this clone. This sequence joins TRBV7-9 and TRBJ2-3; 7 bases line up with TRBD2. Germline trimming cut 5 bases from V and 2 bases from J; bases unmatched to any gene: 13. CDR1 SEHNR and CDR2 FQNEAQ come from the germline V gene (reference sequence). This CDR3 is 17 amino acids long. Here the CDR3 DNA reads TGTGCCAGCAGCGGATCGGGGGGAGGGAGCGACACAGATACGCAGTATTTT. It is translated as CASSGSGGGSDTDTQYF.

The chain carries TRBV3-1 (or the pseudogene TRBV3-2) and TRBJ2-7, with 9 bases matching TRBD2. CDR3 length: 15 residues. After removal of 1 base from V and 7 bases from J, the junction contained 8 bases not matched to a gene. Germline loops: CDR1 LGHDT, CDR2 YNNKEL (reference sequence). The DNA of the CDR3 is TGTGCCAGCAGCCAAGGGGCGGGGGGGCCCATTGAGCAGTACTTC. It specifies CASSQGAGGPIEQYF.

The V call is TRBV10-3, the J call TRBJ1-3; D is possibly TRBD1 (6 bases). This CDR3 contains 18 residues. V was clipped by 6 bases and J by 2 bases, with 23 bases between them. CDR1 ENHRY and CDR2 SYGVKD come from the germline V gene. As DNA, the CDR3 is TGTGCCATCAGGTCTAAGGATGGGATCACAGGGCCTGGAAACACCATATATTTT. Its protein product is CAIRSKDGITGPGNTIYF.

This clone was recorded a few times. The chain recombines TRBV5-1 with TRBJ2-2; 9 bases line up with TRBD2. The CDR3 consists of 18 residues. Losses at the gene ends were 1 base for V and 0 bases for J; bases not matched to a gene: 7. Per the germline V gene, CDR1 is SGHRS and CDR2 is YFSETQ. This CDR3 is CASSLRRSGGPNTGELFF. The CDR3 coding sequence is TGCGCCAGCAGCTTGCGTCGGAGCGGGGGGCCGAACACCGGGGAGCTGTTTTTT.

The chain is built from TRBV6-5 and TRBJ1-5; D might be TRBD1 (5 bases). Trimming cost V 6 bases and J 4 bases, with 10 bases left between them. In germline, CDR1 is MNHEY, CDR2 SVGAGI. The CDR3 is made up of 13 amino acids. The CDR3 is CASSRAGNQPQHF. Written as DNA, the CDR3 is TGTGCCAGCAGCCGGGCAGGGAATCAGCCCCAGCATTTT.

This clone has just one count. The gene calls are TRBV21-1 and TRBJ2-7; TRBD2 is the table's D call and was not checked against the DNA. TRBV21-1 is annotated as a pseudogene. The CDR3 consists of 20 residues. CDR3 DNA: TGTGCCAGCAGCAAATTGGGTTCGGGGTCTCTTGCCCTGAAAGACTACGAGCAGTACGTC. This encodes CASSKLGSGSLALKDYEQYV.

V usage is TRBV15 and J usage is TRBJ1-6; D might be TRBD1 (6 bases). This CDR3 region has 16 residues. In germline, CDR1 is LNHNV, CDR2 YYDKDF (reference sequence). V lost 1 base to trimming and J lost 1 base, with 8 bases between them. The chain's CDR3 is CATSRGDRSYNSPLHF. Here the CDR3 DNA reads TGTGCCACCAGCAGAGGAGACAGGTCCTATAATTCACCCCTCCACTTT.

This clone turned up a few times. The chain combines TRBV11-3 with TRBJ2-7; TRBD2 matches at 9 bases. The CDR3 is 13 amino acids. The germline V gene encodes CDR1 SGHNT and CDR2 YENEEA. Germline trimming cut 5 bases from V and 6 bases from J; bases unmatched to any gene: 5. CDR3 sequence reads: CASSPSGTGEQYV. The CDR3 DNA sequence: TGTGCCAGCAGCCCTAGCGGGACGGGCGAGCAGTACGTC.

The chain combines TRBV2 with TRBJ2-1; possibly TRBD1 for D (6 bases). Looked up from germline, CDR1 is SNHLY and CDR2 is FYNNEI. The CDR3 length is 12 residues. The ends were cut back, 8 bases at V and 7 bases at J, with 12 bases in the middle. CDR3 residues: CASPDSRNEQFF. The CDR3 nucleotides are TGTGCCAGCCCGGACAGTAGGAATGAGCAGTTCTTC.

The V and J genes are TRBV28 and TRBJ1-5; no definite D call. Germline CDR1 reads MDHEN; CDR2 reads SYDVKM. This CDR3 contains 12 residues. V lost 7 bases, J lost 3 bases, and 7 bases lay in between. CDR3 in DNA: TGTGCCAGCACCAACACCAATCAGCCCCAGCATTTT. This encodes CASTNTNQPQHF. The complete variable domain, with remaining parts taken from reference TRBV28 and TRBJ1-5, reads DVKVTQSSRYLVKRTGEKVFLECVQDMDHENMFWYRQDPGLGLRLIYFSYDVKMKEKGDIPEGYSVSREKKERFSLILESASTNQTSMYLCASTNTNQPQHFGDGTRLSIL.

The CDR3 sequence: CASSQDSQGTGNTIYF. CDR3 coding DNA: TGTGCCAGCAGCCAAGACTCACAGGGGACTGGAAACACCATATATTTT. The rearrangement joins TRBV14 to TRBJ1-3; 7 bases align to TRBD1. V lost 0 bases, J lost 2 bases, and 4 bases stayed unmatched. From germline, CDR1 is SGHDN and CDR2 FVKESK. This CDR3 region has 16 residues.

CDR3 sequence: CASSPEWGQGDFAELLAKNIQYF. Written as DNA, the CDR3 is TGTGCCAGCTCACCGGAGTGGGGGCAGGGGGACTTCGCAGAGCTACTAGCCAAAAACATTCAGTACTTC. The chain is built from TRBV18 and TRBJ2-4; D is perhaps TRBD1 (7 bases). Trimming took 3 bases from V and 0 from J, leaving 33 bases between them. Looked up from germline, CDR1 is KGHSH and CDR2 is LQKENI. The CDR3 extends over 23 amino acids.

The V gene is TRBV13, the J gene TRBJ2-1, with no clear D. The CDR3 totals 12 residues. In germline, CDR1 is PRHDT, CDR2 FYEKMQ (reference sequence). The V gene lost 4 bases and the J gene lost 9 bases, with 10 bases spanning the gap. CDR3 protein: CASSSPPGEQFF. The CDR3 bases are TGTGCCAGCAGCTCCCCCCCGGGTGAGCAGTTCTTC.

The V gene is TRBV28, the J gene TRBJ2-5; tentatively, D is TRBD2 (5 bases). Germline values: CDR1 MDHEN, CDR2 SYDVKM. Trimming stripped 2 bases from V and 5 bases from J, with 12 bases between. The CDR3 has 14 amino acids. Here the CDR3 reads CASSLERRRETQYF. CDR3 DNA: TGTGCCAGCAGTTTAGAGCGGAGGAGGGAGACCCAGTACTTC. The entire variable domain, with the rest obtained from reference TRBV28 and TRBJ2-5, is as follows: DVKVTQSSRYLVKRTGEKVFLECVQDMDHENMFWYRQDPGLGLRLIYFSYDVKMKEKGDIPEGYSVSREKKERFSLILESASTNQTSMYLCASSLERRRETQYFGPGTRLLVL.

The V gene is TRBV30, the J gene TRBJ1-4; possibly TRBD1 for D (6 bases). This CDR3 spans 15 amino acids. Trimming stripped 5 bases from V and 5 bases from J, with 18 bases between. The germline V gene encodes CDR1 GTSNPN and CDR2 SVGIG (reference sequence). The CDR3 bases are TGTGCCTGGGGGGGCCGGGACCCAAGGAATGAAAAACTGTTTTTT. Its translation: CAWGGRDPRNEKLFF.

The chain employs TRBV6-5 and TRBJ1-2, with TRBD1 matching over 7 bases. V gave up 4 bases and J gave up 2 bases; unmatched junction bases: 10. This CDR3 is built from 16 residues. Germline CDR1 is MNHEY and CDR2 is SVGAGI. The CDR3 spells CASSFRQGQLNYGYTF. CDR3 nucleotides: TGTGCCAGCAGTTTCAGACAGGGCCAGTTAAACTATGGCTACACCTTC.

The genes are TRBV9 and TRBJ1-2; 8 nucleotides match TRBD1. Trimming took 6 bases from V and 7 from J; bases not matched to a gene: 11. Germline V gives CDR1 SGDLS, CDR2 YYNGEE. There are 14 residues in the CDR3. CDR3 amino acids: CASNPTGTGFGYTF. CDR3 DNA sequence: TGTGCCAGCAACCCTACCGGGACAGGCTTTGGCTACACCTTC. The full variable domain, its missing parts supplied by reference TRBV9 and TRBJ1-2, is DSGVTQTPKHLITATGQRVTLRCSPRSGDLSVYWYQQSLDQGLQFLIQYYNGEERAKGNILERFSAQQFPDLHSELNLSSLELGDSALYFCASNPTGTGFGYTFGSGTRLTVV.

The rearrangement links TRBV4-2 to TRBJ1-1; TRBD1 agrees at 8 bases. Germline V CDR1 and CDR2: LGHNA, YNFKEQ. CDR3 length: 17 residues. V was clipped by 0 bases and J by 5 bases; unmatched bases: 11. The CDR3 here is CASSQDGQGAHITEAFF. The CDR3 DNA reads as TGTGCCAGCAGCCAAGATGGGCAGGGGGCGCATATTACTGAAGCTTTCTTT.

The chain couples TRBV5-4 to TRBJ2-1; TRBD2 might be the D (5 bases). V lost 2 bases and J 0 bases, leaving 9 bases between the germline ends. The germline V gene encodes CDR1 SGHNT and CDR2 YYREEE (reference sequence). This CDR3 has 15 amino acids. The CDR3 sequence: CASSLGLSSYNEQFF. Here the CDR3 DNA reads TGTGCCAGCAGCTTAGGACTGAGCTCCTACAATGAGCAGTTCTTC. The variable domain in full, with the rest retrieved from reference TRBV5-4 and TRBJ2-1, is ETGVTQSPTHLIKTRGQQVTLRCSSQSGHNTVSWYQQALGQGPQFIFQYYREEENGRGNFPPRFSGLQFPNYSSELNVNALELDDSALYLCASSLGLSSYNEQFFGPGTRLTVL.